This T cell receptor beta chain was found in a study of early T cells in non-severe SARS-CoV-2 infection. About the study: The study sequenced bulk RNA from unsorted whole blood, with chains unpaired.

Researchers attached unique molecular identifiers to individual cDNA molecules. TCRdb called the 5' RACE reads again in MiXCR, with one record for every CDR3 protein. The table lists 62,000 or so distinct CDR3 sequences, 8% to 9% of them singletons. As regards this clonotype: Its antigen is undetermined.

Findings of the study overall: Database matching using VDJdb favored anti-spike CD8 responses, with private and CD4 specificities left missing.

The TCR comes from an adult who was a healthcare worker with PCR-confirmed SARS-CoV-2 infection or an uninfected control (not recorded which). Specimen: whole blood, collected at baseline.

The CDR3 DNA follows: TGTGCCAGCTGCGAATCGAGGACCTCCTATGGCTACACCTTC. Protein sequence: CASCESRTSYGYTF. The V and J genes are TRBV2 and TRBJ1-2; D ambiguous. Germline lookup yields CDR1 SNHLY and CDR2 FYNNEI. There are 14 residues in the CDR3. Trimming removed 8 bases at V and 4 bases at J, with 17 bases between.